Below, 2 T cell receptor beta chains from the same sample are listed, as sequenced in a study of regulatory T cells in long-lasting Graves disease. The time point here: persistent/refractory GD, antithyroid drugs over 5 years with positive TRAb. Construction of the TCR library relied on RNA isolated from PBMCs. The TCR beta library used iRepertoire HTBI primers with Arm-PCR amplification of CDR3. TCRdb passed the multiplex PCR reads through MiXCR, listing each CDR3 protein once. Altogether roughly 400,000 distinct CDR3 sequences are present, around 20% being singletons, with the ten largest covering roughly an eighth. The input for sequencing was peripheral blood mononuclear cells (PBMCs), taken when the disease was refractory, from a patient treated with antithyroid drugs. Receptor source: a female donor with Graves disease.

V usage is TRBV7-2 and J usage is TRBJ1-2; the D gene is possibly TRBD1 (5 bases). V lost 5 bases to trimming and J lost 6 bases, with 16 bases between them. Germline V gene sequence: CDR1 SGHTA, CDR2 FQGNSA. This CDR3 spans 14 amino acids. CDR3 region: CASSPPGGMDGYTF. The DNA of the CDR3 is TGTGCCAGCAGCCCCCCGGGGGGGATGGATGGCTACACCTTC.

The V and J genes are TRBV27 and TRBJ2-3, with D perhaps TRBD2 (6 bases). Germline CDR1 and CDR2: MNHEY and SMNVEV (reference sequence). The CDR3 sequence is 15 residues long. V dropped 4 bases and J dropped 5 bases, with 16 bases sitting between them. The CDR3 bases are TGTGCCAGCAGTTACACGGCGGGGTCCGGAGATACGCAGTATTTT. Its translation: CASSYTAGSGDTQYF.